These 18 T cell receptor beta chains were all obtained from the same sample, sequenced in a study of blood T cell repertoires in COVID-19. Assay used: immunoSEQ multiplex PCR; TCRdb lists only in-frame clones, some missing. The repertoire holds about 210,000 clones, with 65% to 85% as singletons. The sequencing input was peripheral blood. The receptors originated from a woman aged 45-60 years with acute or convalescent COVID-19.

CDR3 in amino acids: CASSLLRDLSPLHF. CDR3 bases: TGCGCCAGCAGCTTGCTCCGGGATCTTTCACCCCTCCACTTT. J is TRBJ1-6 and V is TRBV5-1; no reliable D call. Trimming pared 1 base from V and 9 bases from J, leaving 11 bases between. The CDR3 totals 14 residues. The V gene's germline CDR1 is SGHRS and CDR2 YFSETQ.

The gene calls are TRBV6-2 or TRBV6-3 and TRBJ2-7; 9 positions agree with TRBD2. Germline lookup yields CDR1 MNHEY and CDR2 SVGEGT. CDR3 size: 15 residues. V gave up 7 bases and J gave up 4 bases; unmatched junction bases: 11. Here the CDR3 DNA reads TGTGCCAGCACCCCCTTCGCGGGAGGGCCTTACGAGCAGTACTTC. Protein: CASTPFAGGPYEQYF.

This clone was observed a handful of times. CDR3 nucleotide sequence: TGTGCCAGCAGACCAGGGGTCGTCTCACCCCTCCACTTT. Its protein product is CASRPGVVSPLHF. The rearrangement links TRBV2 to TRBJ1-6; TRBD1 might be the D (6 bases). CDR1 and CDR2 (germline): SNHLY, FYNNEI. The length of the CDR3 is 13 residues. Trimming removed 6 bases from V and 10 bases from J, with 13 bases in between.

The chain's CDR3 is CASKKQGGGVTEAFF. The CDR3 coding sequence is TGTGCCAGCAAGAAACAGGGCGGGGGAGTAACTGAAGCTTTCTTT. This chain uses TRBV6-5 with TRBJ1-1; weak D call: TRBD1 (6 bases). CDR1 is MNHEY and CDR2 is SVGAGI in the germline V gene. This CDR3 has 15 amino acids. V lost 7 bases to trimming and J lost 5 bases, with 20 bases between them.

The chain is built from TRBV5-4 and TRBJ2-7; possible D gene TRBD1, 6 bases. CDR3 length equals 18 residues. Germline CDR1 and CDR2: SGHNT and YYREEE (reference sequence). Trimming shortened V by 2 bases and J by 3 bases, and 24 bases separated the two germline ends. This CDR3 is CASSFLLGGRDFRYEQYF. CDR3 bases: TGTGCCAGCAGCTTCCTCCTTGGGGGCAGGGATTTCCGCTACGAGCAGTACTTC.

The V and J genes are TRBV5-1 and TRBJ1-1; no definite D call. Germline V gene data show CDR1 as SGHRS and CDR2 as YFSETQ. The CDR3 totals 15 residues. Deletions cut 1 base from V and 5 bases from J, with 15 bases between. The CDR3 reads CASSLRMEGGTEAFF. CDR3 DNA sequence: TGCGCCAGCAGCTTGCGGATGGAGGGAGGGACTGAAGCTTTCTTT.

CDR3 nucleotides: TGTGCCACCAGTGATTCAACTGGACTAGCGGGAGATACGCAGTATTTT. As protein: CATSDSTGLAGDTQYF. The V gene is TRBV24-1, the J gene TRBJ2-3; TRBD2 agrees at 11 bases. This CDR3 spans 16 amino acids. CDR1 KGHDR and CDR2 SFDVKD come from the germline V gene. With V trimmed by 2 bases and J by 5 bases, 5 bases remained unmatched.

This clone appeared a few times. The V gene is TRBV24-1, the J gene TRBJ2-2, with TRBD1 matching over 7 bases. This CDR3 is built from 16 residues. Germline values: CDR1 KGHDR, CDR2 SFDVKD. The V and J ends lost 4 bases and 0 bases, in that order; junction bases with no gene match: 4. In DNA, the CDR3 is TGTGCCACCAGTGAAAGTGACAGGGCGAACACCGGGGAGCTGTTTTTT. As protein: CATSESDRANTGELFF.

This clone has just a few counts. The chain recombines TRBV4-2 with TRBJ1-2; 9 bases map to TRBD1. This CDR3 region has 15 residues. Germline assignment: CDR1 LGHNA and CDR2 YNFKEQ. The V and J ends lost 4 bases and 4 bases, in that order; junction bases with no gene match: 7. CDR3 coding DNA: TGTGCCAGCAGCCTAGGACAGGGGACGATCTATGGCTACACCTTC. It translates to CASSLGQGTIYGYTF.

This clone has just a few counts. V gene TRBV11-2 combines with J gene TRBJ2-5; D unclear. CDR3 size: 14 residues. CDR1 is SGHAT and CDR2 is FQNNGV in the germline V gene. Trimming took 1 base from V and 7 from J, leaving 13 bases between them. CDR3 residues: CASSLVSPAGTQYF. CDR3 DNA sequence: TGTGCCAGCAGCTTAGTGTCACCCGCAGGGACCCAGTACTTC.

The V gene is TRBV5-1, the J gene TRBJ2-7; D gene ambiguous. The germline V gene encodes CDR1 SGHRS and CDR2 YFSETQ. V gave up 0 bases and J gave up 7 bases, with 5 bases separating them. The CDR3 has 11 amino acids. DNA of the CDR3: TGCGCCAGCAGCTTGGAACGGGAGCAGTACTTC. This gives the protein CASSLEREQYF.

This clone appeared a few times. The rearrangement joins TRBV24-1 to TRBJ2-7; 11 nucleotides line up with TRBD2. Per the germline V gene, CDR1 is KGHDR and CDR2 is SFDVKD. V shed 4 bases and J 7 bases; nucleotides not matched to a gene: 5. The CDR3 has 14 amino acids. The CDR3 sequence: CATSERLAGGEQYF. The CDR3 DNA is TGTGCCACCAGTGAACGGCTAGCGGGAGGTGAGCAGTACTTC.

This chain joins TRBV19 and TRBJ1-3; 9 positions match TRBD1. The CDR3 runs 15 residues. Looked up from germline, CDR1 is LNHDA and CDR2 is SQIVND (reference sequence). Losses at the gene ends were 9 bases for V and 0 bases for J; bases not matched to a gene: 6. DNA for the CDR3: TGTGCCAGCCGGGACAGGGCACCCTCTGGAAACACCATATATTTT. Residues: CASRDRAPSGNTIYF.

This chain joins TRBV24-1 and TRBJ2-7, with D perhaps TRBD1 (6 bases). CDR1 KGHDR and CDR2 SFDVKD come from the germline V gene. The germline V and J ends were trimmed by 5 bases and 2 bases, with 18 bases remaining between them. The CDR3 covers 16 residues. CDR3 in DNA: TGTGCCACCAGTGTCAACGGGACACCGGGCCCCTACGAGCAGTACTTC. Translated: CATSVNGTPGPYEQYF.

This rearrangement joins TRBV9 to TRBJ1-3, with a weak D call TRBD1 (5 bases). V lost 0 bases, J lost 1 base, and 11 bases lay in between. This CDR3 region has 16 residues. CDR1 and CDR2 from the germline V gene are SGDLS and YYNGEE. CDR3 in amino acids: CASSVGAGISGNTIYF. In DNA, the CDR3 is TGTGCCAGCAGCGTAGGGGCAGGGATTTCTGGAAACACCATATATTTT.

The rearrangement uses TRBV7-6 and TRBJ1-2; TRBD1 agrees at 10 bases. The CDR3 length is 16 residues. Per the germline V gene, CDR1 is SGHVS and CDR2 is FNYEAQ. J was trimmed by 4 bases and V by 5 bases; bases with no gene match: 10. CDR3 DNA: TGTGCCAGCAGCCTAAACCCGGGACAGGGGAGCTATGGCTACACCTTC. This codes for CASSLNPGQGSYGYTF.

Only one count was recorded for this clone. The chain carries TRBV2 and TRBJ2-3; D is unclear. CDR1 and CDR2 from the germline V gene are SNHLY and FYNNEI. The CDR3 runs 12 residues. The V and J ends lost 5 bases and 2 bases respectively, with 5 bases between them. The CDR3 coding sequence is TGTGCCAGCAGTCCTAACACAGATACGCAGTATTTT. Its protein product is CASSPNTDTQYF.

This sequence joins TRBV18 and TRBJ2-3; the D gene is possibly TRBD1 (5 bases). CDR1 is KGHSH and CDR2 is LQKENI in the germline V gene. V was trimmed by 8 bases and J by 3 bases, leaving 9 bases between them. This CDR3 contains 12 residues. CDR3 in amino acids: CASTKGTDTQYF. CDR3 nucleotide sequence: TGTGCCAGCACCAAGGGGACAGATACGCAGTATTTT.